A selection of T cell receptor beta chains follows, all from one sample in a study of blood T cells in healthy people across ages. Using its own MiXCR run on the 5' RACE reads, TCRdb lists one record per CDR3 protein. The sample shows almost 300,000 distinct CDR3 sequences, 25% to 30% of them seen only once. The sample comprised blood. The receptor set was obtained from an older woman in good health. Both conserved end residues are part of each CDR3. Fields, in order: D gene, J gene, V gene, clone size, CDR3 length, CDR3 DNA, CDR3 protein. A D gene is named only where the DNA matches it firmly. Expanded clones are given a class, and other clones once, few, many or no size at all.

>TRBD2|TRBJ2-1|TRBV14|few|13
TGTGCTACTAGCGGGGCCTCCTACAATGAGCAGTTCTTC
CATSGASYNEQFF
>.|TRBJ2-3|TRBV7-9|.|17
TGTGCCAGCAGCTTATCCCTGGGACTAGGGGGCTCAGATACGCAGTATTTT
CASSLSLGLGGSDTQYF
>.|TRBJ1-1|TRBV7-3|.|14
TGTGCCAGCAGCTTAACGACATCAGCAACTGAAGCTTTCTTT
CASSLTTSATEAFF
>.|TRBJ2-4|TRBV13|many|15
TGTGCCAGCAGCGACGGACCAGCGGGTGAAAACATTCAGTACTTC
CASSDGPAGENIQYF
>.|TRBJ2-7|TRBV28|.|15
TGTGCCAGCAGTTTATTCTCCCGGAACGGCTACGAGCAGTACTTC
CASSLFSRNGYEQYF
>.|TRBJ2-5|TRBV28|many|14
TGTGCCAGCAGTTTAGAACGGCAGCAAGAGACCCAGTACTTC
CASSLERQQETQYF
>TRBD2|TRBJ2-1|TRBV20-1|.|16
TGCAGTGCTAGAGAGGGTAGCGGGAAAGCCTACAATGAGCAGTTCTTC
CSAREGSGKAYNEQFF
>TRBD2|TRBJ2-1|TRBV12-3/TRBV12-4|.|19
TGTGCCAGCAGTTTACCTTCAAGACTAGCGGGAACGCCTGACAATGAGCAGTTCTTC
CASSLPSRLAGTPDNEQFF
>.|TRBJ1-4|TRBV28|few|15
TGTGCCAGCAGTTTCCGAACAGGGAGATATGAAAAACTGTTTTTT
CASSFRTGRYEKLFF
>.|TRBJ1-2|TRBV6-2/TRBV6-3|.|14
TGTGCCAGCAGTTATAGCGGTTACGGCTATGGCTACACCTTC
CASSYSGYGYGYTF
>TRBD2|TRBJ2-7|TRBV7-9|.|15
TGTGCCAGCAGCTTAGGGACTAGCGAGTCCTACGAGCAGTACTTC
CASSLGTSESYEQYF
>.|TRBJ1-5|TRBV6-6|.|15
TGTGCCAGCTCGCTGGGGGGCGGGTCGGGTCAGCCCCAGCATTTT
CASSLGGGSGQPQHF
>TRBD1|TRBJ2-5|TRBV7-9|few|15
TGTGCCAGCAGCACCCCGGACAGGGCCTCCGGGGAGCAGTACTTC
CASSTPDRASGEQYF
>.|TRBJ2-4|TRBV11-1|.|15
TGTGCCAGCAGCTTTGGTGGGCAGTTTAAAAACATTCAGTACTTC
CASSFGGQFKNIQYF
>.|TRBJ2-5|TRBV7-2|.|15
TGTGCCAGCAGCTTATTCCCTTATGGGGGAGAGACCCAGTACTTC
CASSLFPYGGETQYF
>.|TRBJ1-5|TRBV18|.|15
TGTGCCAGCTCATCGGCAGGATCGCAAAATCAGCCCCAGCATTTT
CASSSAGSQNQPQHF
>.|TRBJ1-3|TRBV12-5|.|17
TGTGCTAGTGGTTTTTATATAGGACAATCCTCTGGAAACACCATATATTTT
CASGFYIGQSSGNTIYF
>.|TRBJ1-6|TRBV7-2|.|15
TGTGCCGGCAGCCCCTGGACAATCGGAAATTCACCCCTCCACTTT
CAGSPWTIGNSPLHF
>TRBD1|TRBJ2-4|TRBV28|.|15
TGTGCCAGCAGTTTACAAGGGACAGCGAAAAACATTCAGTACTTC
CASSLQGTAKNIQYF
>TRBD1|TRBJ1-4|TRBV6-6|many|16
TGTGCCAGCAGTTACTCCGGGACAGGGAATAATGAAAAACTGTTTTTT
CASSYSGTGNNEKLFF
>TRBD2|TRBJ2-1|TRBV3-1|.|17
TGTGCCAGCAGCCAACTGGGGACTAGCGGCTCCTACAATGAGCAGTTCTTC
CASSQLGTSGSYNEQFF
>.|TRBJ1-6|TRBV28|.|16
TGTGCCAGCAGTGATCCCGTCCTTCTAGATAATTCACCCCTCCACTTT
CASSDPVLLDNSPLHF
>TRBD2|TRBJ2-1|TRBV5-6|few|13
TGTGCCAGCAGCTTGGGGAGGGAGGGATGGCGGTTCTTC
CASSLGREGWRFF
>.|TRBJ2-5|TRBV7-3|many|13
TGTGCCAGCAGCCGACGGACCGGGGAGACCCAGTACTTC
CASSRRTGETQYF
>TRBD2|TRBJ2-1|TRBV2|few|15
TGTGCCACCCGTTCGGGAGGGGGCTCCTACAATGAGCAGTTCTTC
CATRSGGGSYNEQFF
>TRBD1|TRBJ2-5|TRBV28|.|16
TGTGCCAGCAGCCTCGGGACAGGGGGCCTTCGGGAGACCCAGTACTTC
CASSLGTGGLRETQYF
>.|TRBJ2-5|TRBV18|few|14
TGTGCCAGCTCACCCTCCTCCCTCCAAGAGACCCAGTACTTC
CASSPSSLQETQYF
>.|TRBJ2-1|TRBV7-2|few|12
TGTGCCAGCAGCCCGACGGTCAATGAGCAGTTCTTC
CASSPTVNEQFF
>TRBD2|TRBJ2-3|TRBV20-1|.|17
TGCAGTGCTAGAGGGATAATAGCGGGGTCTAGCACAGATACGCAGTATTTT
CSARGIIAGSSTDTQYF
>.|TRBJ1-2|TRBV5-1|.|14
TGCGCCAGCAGCCCCGGGGGCGGAAACTATGGCTACACCTTC
CASSPGGGNYGYTF
>.|TRBJ2-5|TRBV10-3|few|14
TGTGCCATCAGTGAGCGGGGGAGTCAAGAGACCCAGTACTTC
CAISERGSQETQYF
>.|TRBJ2-7|TRBV15|many|14
TGTGCCACCAGCAGAGATACCGGGAGCTACGAGCAGTACTTC
CATSRDTGSYEQYF
>.|TRBJ1-1|TRBV20-1|.|12
TGCAGTGCGAGGTGGGGGAACACTGAAGCTTTCTTT
CSARWGNTEAFF
>.|TRBJ1-1|TRBV11-2|.|15
TGTGCCAGCAGTGTAAATTCCGCGTCAGTGGAAGAAGCTTTCTTT
CASSVNSASVEEAFF
>TRBD2|TRBJ2-1|TRBV18|.|13
TGTGCCAGCAGTAGCGGGAGTGAGAATGAGCAGTTCTTC
CASSSGSENEQFF
>.|TRBJ2-7|TRBV28|.|14
TGTGCCAGCAGCGACAGGATGAGCTCCTACGAGCAGTACTTC
CASSDRMSSYEQYF
>.|TRBJ2-3|TRBV7-8|.|16
TGTGCCAGCAGCTTAGGGTGGAGGGAGGGCACAGATACGCAGTATTTT
CASSLGWREGTDTQYF
>.|TRBJ2-4|TRBV25-1|few|16
TGTGCCAGCAGCAAAACCGGGGGTATAGCCAAAAACATTCAGTACTTC
CASSKTGGIAKNIQYF
>.|TRBJ1-5|TRBV10-3|.|14
TGTGCCATCAGCCCAGGACCGAACGATCAGCCCCAGCATTTT
CAISPGPNDQPQHF
>TRBD1|TRBJ1-1|TRBV10-3|many|13
TGTGCCGCAGCTCAGGGGGGTAACACTGAAGCTTTCTTT
CAAAQGGNTEAFF
>TRBD2|TRBJ2-3|TRBV3-1|few|16
TGTGCCAGCAGCCCCGGACTAGCGGGAGGGAAAGATACGCAGTATTTT
CASSPGLAGGKDTQYF
>.|TRBJ1-6|TRBV20-1|few|15
TGCAGTGCTAGAGGTCTACAGGGAACGAATTCACCCCTCCACTTT
CSARGLQGTNSPLHF
>TRBD1|TRBJ1-5|TRBV6-1|.|15
TGTGCCAGCAGGAGGGACAGGGCTAGCAATCAGCCCCAGCATTTT
CASRRDRASNQPQHF
>TRBD1|TRBJ2-1|TRBV29-1|few|16
TGCAGCGTTGACGGGGAGCCGGGACAGACCTACAATGAGCAGTTCTTC
CSVDGEPGQTYNEQFF
>.|TRBJ2-3|TRBV7-9|.|14
TGTGCCAGCAGCCCCCAGGGGTTCGGAGATACGCAGTATTTT
CASSPQGFGDTQYF
>.|TRBJ2-1|TRBV7-9|.|15
TGTGCCAGCAGCTTAGCTGCGGGGCCACGGGGTGAGCAGTTCTTC
CASSLAAGPRGEQFF
>.|TRBJ1-1|TRBV18|.|15
TGTGCCAGCTCACCAGGGACCGTTCAGAACACTGAAGCTTTCTTT
CASSPGTVQNTEAFF
>TRBD1|TRBJ1-4|TRBV28|.|15
TGTGCCAGCAGTCTAACAGGGGCGATTAATGAAAAACTGTTTTTT
CASSLTGAINEKLFF